This T cell receptor beta chain was captured by sequencing in a study of radiotherapy plus CTLA-4 blockade in lung cancer. Study at large: Disease control reached roughly 33%, with objective responses in around 20%.

CDR1 MNHEY and CDR2 SVGAGI come from the germline V gene. Germline trimming cut 6 bases from V and 9 bases from J; bases unmatched to any gene: 4. The CDR3 loop spans 13 amino acids. Comments on this clone: Its antigen remains unknown.

TCRdb's copy holds only in-frame clones and misses some; the assay was immunoSEQ multiplex PCR. The sample lists about 49,000 clones, 80% to 90% seen once, with around 30% in the top ten. Those patients who had chemo-refractory metastatic non-small-cell lung cancer were given focal radiation along with CTLA-4 blockade through ipilimumab. Study-wide findings and caveats: Reported findings show early blood T cell clone dynamics, with interferon-beta, best predicted response.

This sample comprised peripheral blood, obtained from a patient treated with radiotherapy plus ipilimumab. This sequence originates from a human donor with non-small cell lung cancer whose response to radiotherapy plus ipilimumab could not be evaluated. The V gene is TRBV6-5, the J gene TRBJ2-1; 11 bases are shared with TRBD2. CDR3 amino acids: CASRLAGAGEQFF. For the CDR3, the DNA is TGTGCCAGCAGACTAGCGGGAGCAGGTGAGCAGTTCTTC.